Listed below are T cell receptor beta chains from one sample, sequenced in a study of T cells in localized non-small cell lung cancer. Method: immunoSEQ multiplex PCR; TCRdb's copy keeps in-frame clones and lacks some. Here the sample spans more than 70,000 clones, 84% being singletons. Sample: peripheral blood, taken before any cancer treatment. These receptors were obtained from a man aged 40 to 70 with stage I lung adenocarcinoma. Each CDR3 is given with its conserved first and last residue. Clone size appears in some rows only: once, few, many, or a class for an expanded clone.

abundance,v_gene,j_gene,CDR3aa
once,TRBV9,TRBJ2-1,CASSADGGPYNEQFF
few,TRBV25-1,TRBJ1-6,CASSEYTGANSPLHF
-,TRBV7-9,TRBJ2-7,CASDQGQGTYEQYF
-,TRBV28,TRBJ2-7,CASSTRREQYF
-,TRBV7-2,TRBJ2-7,CASSLATRTAEQYF